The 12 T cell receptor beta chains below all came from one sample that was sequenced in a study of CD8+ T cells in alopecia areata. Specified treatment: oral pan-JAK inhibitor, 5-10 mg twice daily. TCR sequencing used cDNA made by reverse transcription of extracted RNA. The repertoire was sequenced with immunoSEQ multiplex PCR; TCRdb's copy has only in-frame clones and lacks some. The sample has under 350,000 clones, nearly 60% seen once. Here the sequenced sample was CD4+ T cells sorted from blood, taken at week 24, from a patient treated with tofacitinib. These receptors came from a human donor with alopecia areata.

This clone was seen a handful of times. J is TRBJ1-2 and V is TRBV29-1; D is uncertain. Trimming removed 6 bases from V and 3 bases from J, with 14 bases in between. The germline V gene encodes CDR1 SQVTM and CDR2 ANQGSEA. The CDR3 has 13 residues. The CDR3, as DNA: TGCAGCGTCCTCGTTGCAGCTTACTATGGCTACACCTTC. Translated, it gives CSVLVAAYYGYTF. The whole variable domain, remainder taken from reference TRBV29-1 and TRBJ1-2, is SAVISQKPSRDICQRGTSLTIQCQVDSQVTMMFWYRQQPGQSLTLIATANQGSEATYESGFVIDKFPISRPNLTFSTLTVSNMSPEDSSIYLCSVLVAAYYGYTFGSGTRLTVV.

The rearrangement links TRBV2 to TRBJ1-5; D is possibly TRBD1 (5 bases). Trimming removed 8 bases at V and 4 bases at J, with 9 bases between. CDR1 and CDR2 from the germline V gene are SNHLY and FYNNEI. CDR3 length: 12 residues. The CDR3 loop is CASRDVNQPQHF. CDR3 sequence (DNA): TGTGCCAGCCGGGACGTGAATCAGCCCCAGCATTTT.

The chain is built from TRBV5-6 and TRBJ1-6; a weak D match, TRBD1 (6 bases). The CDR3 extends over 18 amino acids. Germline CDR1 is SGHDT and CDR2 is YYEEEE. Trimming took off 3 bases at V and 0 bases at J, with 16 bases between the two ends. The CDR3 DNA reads TGTGCCAGCAGCTCAATCCCGACAGGAAGCTCCTATAATTCACCCCTCCACTTT. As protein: CASSSIPTGSSYNSPLHF.

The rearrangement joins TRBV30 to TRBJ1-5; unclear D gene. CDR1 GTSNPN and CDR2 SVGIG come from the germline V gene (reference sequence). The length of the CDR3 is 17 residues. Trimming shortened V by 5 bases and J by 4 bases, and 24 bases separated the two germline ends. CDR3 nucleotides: TGTGCCTGGTCAACCACCATGATTATAAGTCAGAATCAGCCCCAGCATTTT. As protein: CAWSTTMIISQNQPQHF. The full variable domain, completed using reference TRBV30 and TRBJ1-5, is SQTIHQWPATLVQPVGSPLSLECTVEGTSNPNLYWYRQAAGRGLQLLFYSVGIGQISSEVPQNLSASRPQDRQFILSSKKLLLSDSGFYLCAWSTTMIISQNQPQHFGDGTRLSIL.

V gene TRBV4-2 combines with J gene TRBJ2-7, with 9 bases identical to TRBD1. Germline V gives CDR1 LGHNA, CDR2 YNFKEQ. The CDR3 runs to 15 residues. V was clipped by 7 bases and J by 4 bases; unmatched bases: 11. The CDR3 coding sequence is TGTGCCAGCACTACCGGCGGGACAGGGTTTTACGAGCAGTACTTC. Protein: CASTTGGTGFYEQYF.

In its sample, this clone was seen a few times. CDR3 nucleotides: TGCGCCAGCAGCCAAGATAGTCGCACAGATACGCAGTATTTT. Translating it yields CASSQDSRTDTQYF. J is TRBJ2-3 and V is TRBV4-1; D ambiguous. Germline CDR1 and CDR2: MGHRA and YSYEKL. The germline V and J ends were trimmed by 0 bases and 1 base, with 5 bases remaining between them. The CDR3 sequence is 14 residues long.

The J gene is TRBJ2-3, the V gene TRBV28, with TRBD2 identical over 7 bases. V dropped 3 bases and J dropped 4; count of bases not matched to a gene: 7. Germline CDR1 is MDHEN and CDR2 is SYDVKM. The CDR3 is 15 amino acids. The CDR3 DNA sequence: TGTGCCAGCAGTTTTGGGGGGAGGGCCGCAGATACGCAGTATTTT. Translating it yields CASSFGGRAADTQYF.

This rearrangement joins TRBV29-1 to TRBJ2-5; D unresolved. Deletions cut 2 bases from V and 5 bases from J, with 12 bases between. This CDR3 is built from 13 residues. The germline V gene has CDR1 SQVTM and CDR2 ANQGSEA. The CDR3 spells CSVERRLVETQYF. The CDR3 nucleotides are TGCAGCGTTGAACGTCGGCTCGTTGAGACCCAGTACTTC.

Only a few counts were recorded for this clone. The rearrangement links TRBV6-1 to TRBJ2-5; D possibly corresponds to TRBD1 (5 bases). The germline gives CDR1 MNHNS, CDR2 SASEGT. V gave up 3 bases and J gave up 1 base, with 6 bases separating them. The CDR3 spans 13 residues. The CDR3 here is CASSEGLQETQYF. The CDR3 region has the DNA TGTGCCAGCAGTGAGGGGCTCCAAGAGACCCAGTACTTC.

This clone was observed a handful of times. CDR3 coding DNA: TGTGCCAGTAGTCTTCTAGAGAGCACAGATACGCAGTATTTT. This translates into CASSLLESTDTQYF. The rearrangement links TRBV19 to TRBJ2-3; the D is unclear. There are 14 residues in the CDR3. Trimming took 5 bases from V and 0 from J, leaving 9 bases between them. CDR1 is LNHDA, CDR2 SQIVND, per germline (reference sequence).

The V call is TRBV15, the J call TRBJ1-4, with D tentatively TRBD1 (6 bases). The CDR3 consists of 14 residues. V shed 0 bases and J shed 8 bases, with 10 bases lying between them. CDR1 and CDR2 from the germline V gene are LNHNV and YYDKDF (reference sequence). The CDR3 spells CATSRDRGEEKLFF. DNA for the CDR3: TGTGCCACCAGCAGAGACAGGGGAGAGGAAAAACTGTTTTTT.

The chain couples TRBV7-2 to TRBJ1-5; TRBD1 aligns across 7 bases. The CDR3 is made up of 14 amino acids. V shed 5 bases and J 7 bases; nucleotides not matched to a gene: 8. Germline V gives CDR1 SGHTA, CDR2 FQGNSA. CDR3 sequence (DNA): TGTGCCAGCAGCCGCCAGGGGGTAGGACAGCCCCAGCATTTT. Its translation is CASSRQGVGQPQHF.